This T cell receptor (beta chain) was sequenced during a study of naive and memory T cell subsets. Study results and limitations: No ground truth validated the naive and memory repertoire findings. In naive cells, over 95% of TCR sequences were seen only once.

CD4 T cells were positively selected, then CD8 T cells from the CD4-negative fraction. To note about this clonotype: Its cognate antigen is unknown.

Germline V gene sequence: CDR1 MNHEY, CDR2 SMNVEV (reference sequence). This CDR3 region has 17 residues. The V and J ends lost 5 bases and 2 bases, in that order; junction bases with no gene match: 10. Both TRBC1 and TRBC2 were covered by a beta constant-region primer of two equimolar oligonucleotides. The ligated cDNA underwent four PCR rounds using SP2 and nested alpha and beta constant-region primers. The cDNA 3' end received a ligated single-stranded oligonucleotide carrying the SP2 primer and a 12-nucleotide UMI. TCRdb processed the UMI-ligation and nested PCR reads anew with MiXCR; each CDR3 protein has one entry. The data show some 83,000 distinct CDR3 sequences, 9% to 9.5% seen once.

This clonotype was obtained from a human donor in good health. Sequencing was carried out using naive CD8+ T cells from blood. The rearrangement links TRBV27 to TRBJ2-3; 10 nucleotides match TRBD1. As DNA, the CDR3 is TGTGCCAGCAGTCCCCTATGGACAGGGGGGACCACAGATACGCAGTATTTT. It yields the protein CASSPLWTGGTTDTQYF.